This passage covers 9 T cell receptor beta chains from one sample sequenced in a study of blood T cell repertoires in COVID-19. TCRdb's copy holds only in-frame clones and misses some; the assay was immunoSEQ multiplex PCR. Here the sample spans more than 120,000 clones, about 87% being singletons. Sequencing was performed on peripheral blood. These TCRs come from a man aged 45-65 years who had recovered from COVID-19.

The rearrangement uses TRBV11-2 and TRBJ2-7; D perhaps matches TRBD1 (6 bases). The CDR3 has 16 amino acids. Germline loops: CDR1 SGHAT, CDR2 FQNNGV. V was shortened by 5 bases and J by 0 bases, with 17 bases between the two germline ends. The chain's CDR3 is CASSIRPGASSYEQYF. CDR3 DNA: TGTGCCAGCAGCATCCGCCCAGGGGCGAGCTCCTACGAGCAGTACTTC.

This sequence joins TRBV27 and TRBJ1-5; 8 nucleotides match TRBD1. With V trimmed by 3 bases and J by 7 bases, 8 bases remained unmatched. Germline V gene sequence: CDR1 MNHEY, CDR2 SMNVEV (reference sequence). This CDR3 has 15 residues. DNA of the CDR3: TGTGCCAGCAGTTTTGAAGGACAGGGAAGCCAGCCCCAGCATTTT. Encoded protein: CASSFEGQGSQPQHF.

This clone was seen only once. The rearrangement links TRBV19 to TRBJ1-2; D is ambiguous. V was clipped by 1 base and J by 4 bases, with 13 bases between them. The CDR3 is made up of 15 amino acids. Germline CDR1 reads LNHDA; CDR2 reads SQIVND (reference sequence). The CDR3, as DNA: TGTGCCAGTAGTATAGTTACCTCTCGAGGCTATGGCTACACCTTC. Amino acid sequence: CASSIVTSRGYGYTF.

The chain recombines TRBV7-9 with TRBJ2-7, with a weak D call TRBD2 (5 bases). V was trimmed by 6 bases and J by 3 bases, leaving 12 bases between them. CDR1 is SEHNR and CDR2 is FQNEAQ in the germline V gene (reference sequence). This CDR3 comprises 13 residues. CDR3 in amino acids: CASSLAHRYEQYF. CDR3 sequence (DNA): TGTGCCAGCAGTCTAGCTCACCGCTACGAGCAGTACTTC.

The chain is built from TRBV10-3 and TRBJ2-3, with TRBD2 identical over 13 bases. The germline gives CDR1 ENHRY, CDR2 SYGVKD. J gave up 0 bases and V 4 bases, and 4 bases lay outside the gene matches. The CDR3 is 17 amino acids. The CDR3 DNA reads TGTGCCATCAGTGGGACTAGCGGGGGAGCTAGCACAGATACGCAGTATTTT. This codes for CAISGTSGGASTDTQYF.

This clone has a handful of counts. This chain connects TRBV18 to TRBJ1-1; 8 nucleotides align to TRBD1. Germline V gene data show CDR1 as KGHSH and CDR2 as LQKENI. V lost 0 bases to trimming and J lost 1 base; unmatched junction nucleotides: 1. The CDR3 contains 15 residues. The CDR3: CASSPPTGENTEAFF. CDR3 sequence (DNA): TGTGCCAGCTCACCACCGACAGGGGAGAACACTGAAGCTTTCTTT.

This CDR3 is CASSWTATNEKLFF. The CDR3 coding sequence is TGCGCCAGCAGCTGGACAGCAACTAATGAAAAACTGTTTTTT. V usage is TRBV4-1 and J usage is TRBJ1-4; tentative D call: TRBD1 (6 bases). This CDR3 spans 14 amino acids. Trimming removed 5 bases at V and 0 bases at J, with 7 bases between. CDR1 is MGHRA, CDR2 YSYEKL, per germline.

The chain links TRBV6-5 to TRBJ1-3; no firm D call. Trimming shortened V by 4 bases and J by 4 bases, and 11 bases separated the two germline ends. From germline, CDR1 is MNHEY and CDR2 SVGAGI. CDR3 length: 14 residues. The CDR3: CASSSMRVGNTIYF. In nucleotides, the CDR3 is TGTGCCAGCAGTTCAATGAGAGTCGGAAACACCATATATTTT.

This clone was observed many times. This chain uses TRBV27 with TRBJ1-6; D may be TRBD1 (5 bases). The germline CDR1 and CDR2 sequences are MNHEY and SMNVEV (reference sequence). The CDR3 is made up of 17 amino acids. V gave up 1 base and J gave up 6 bases, with 16 bases separating them. CDR3 nucleotide sequence: TGTGCCAGCAGTTTATGGACACCCGGCCGGAGTAATTCACCCCTCCACTTT. Translating gives CASSLWTPGRSNSPLHF.